This TCR beta chain was captured by sequencing in a study of regulatory T cells in long-lasting Graves disease. As for the study in general: Patients newly diagnosed with Graves' had been on antithyroid drugs for under 3 months.

Through Arm-PCR of CDR3 regions and iRepertoire HTBI primers, TCR beta libraries were built. TCRdb processed the multiplex PCR reads anew with MiXCR; each CDR3 protein has one entry. The data contain approximately 270,000 distinct CDR3 sequences, more than 15% of them singletons. This clonotype was picked up many times. Antigen specificity is unknown. Germline values: CDR1 MNHEY, CDR2 SVGAGI. V was clipped by 2 bases and J by 4 bases, with 11 bases between them. The CDR3 runs to 14 residues. Regarding time point: newly diagnosed GD, antithyroid drugs for less than 3 months. After RNA was extracted from PBMCs, the TCR library was made from it. Graves' disease diagnosis followed American Thyroid Association guidelines. General study results and limits: Among persistent patients, a larger number of public clonotypes were shared (about 3,000) than among newly diagnosed patients (roughly 970). The study found TRBV28, TRBJ1-2 and TRBJ2-5 favored in persistent disease.

The same sample was also used in a study of T cells in Graves' hyperthyroidism and ophthalmopathy.

This receptor was taken from a woman aged 25-40 years with Graves disease. This chain uses TRBV6-5 with TRBJ1-2; no firm D call. This material consisted of peripheral blood mononuclear cells (PBMCs), taken at new diagnosis, from a patient treated with antithyroid drugs. CDR3 coding DNA: TGTGCCAGCAGTTACGCCGAAGGGAGCTATGGCTACACCTTC. The encoded protein is CASSYAEGSYGYTF.